Presented here are 13 T cell receptor beta chains from one specimen sequenced in a study of cytomegalovirus exposure and HLA in healthy donors. The PCR used 60 Vbeta and 13 Jbeta primers. Sequencing was performed with immunoSEQ multiplex PCR; in TCRdb, only in-frame clones are kept and a portion is missing. Here the sample spans approximately 220,000 clones, roughly 80% being singletons. Sample: PBMCs. These receptors were obtained from a man aged 40-49 years in good health and CMV-seronegative.

The V call is TRBV7-6, the J call TRBJ2-7, with 10 bases lining up with TRBD2. J was trimmed by 5 bases and V by 5 bases; bases with no gene match: 6. Germline values: CDR1 SGHVS, CDR2 FNYEAQ. This CDR3 is 14 amino acids long. The CDR3 is CASSPTSGDDEQYF. The CDR3 nucleotides read TGTGCCAGCAGCCCAACTAGCGGGGACGACGAGCAGTACTTC.

The J gene is TRBJ1-1, the V gene TRBV27, with TRBD1 matching over 10 bases. This CDR3 region has 13 residues. From germline, CDR1 is MNHEY and CDR2 SMNVEV (reference sequence). V lost 5 bases to trimming and J lost 11 bases; unmatched junction nucleotides: 8. For the CDR3, the DNA is TGTGCCAGCAGTAACCGGGACAGGGGTCGGGCTTTCTTT. It yields the protein CASSNRDRGRAFF.

The chain combines TRBV7-8 with TRBJ2-3, with TRBD1 as a possible D gene (5 bases). The CDR3 sequence is 15 residues long. Germline lookup yields CDR1 SGHVS and CDR2 FQNEAQ. V was clipped by 5 bases and J by 6 bases, with 18 bases between them. The CDR3 DNA sequence: TGTGCCAGCAGCCCACCTCAGGGCTTTTTTGATACGCAGTATTTT. The encoded protein is CASSPPQGFFDTQYF.

The chain has TRBV7-9 and TRBJ2-7; a weak D match, TRBD1 (6 bases). Germline V gene sequence: CDR1 SEHNR, CDR2 FQNEAQ (reference sequence). The ends were cut back, 4 bases at V and 2 bases at J, with 15 bases in the middle. This CDR3 is built from 15 residues. The CDR3 DNA follows: TGTGCCAGCAGCTCCGGACAGAGCGAAGCCTACGAGCAGTACTTC. The encoded protein is CASSSGQSEAYEQYF.

The chain uses TRBV4-3 and TRBJ2-3; 10 nucleotides align to TRBD2. V lost 2 bases and J lost 4; bases outside the gene matches: 3. The germline V gene has CDR1 LGHNA and CDR2 YSLEER. The CDR3 runs to 15 residues. The CDR3 loop is CASSQNSGGSDTQYF. CDR3 bases: TGCGCCAGCAGCCAAAATAGCGGGGGGTCAGATACGCAGTATTTT.

The genes are TRBV2 and TRBJ2-5; D unclear. CDR3 length equals 12 residues. V was cut by 7 bases and J by 0 bases, with 6 bases left in between. The V gene's germline CDR1 is SNHLY and CDR2 FYNNEI. The CDR3 coding sequence is TGTGCCAGCATGGCGGACCAAGAGACCCAGTACTTC. Translating it yields CASMADQETQYF. Based on the CDR3 plus reference TRBV2 and TRBJ2-5, the full variable domain is EPEVTQTPSHQVTQMGQEVILRCVPISNHLYFYWYRQILGQKVEFLVSFYNNEISEKSEIFDDQFSVERPDGSNFTLKIRSTKLEDSAMYFCASMADQETQYFGPGTRLLVL.

This chain links TRBV29-1 with TRBJ1-1; 11 nucleotides align to TRBD1. From germline, CDR1 is SQVTM and CDR2 ANQGSEA. This CDR3 is 15 amino acids long. Germline trimming cut 5 bases from V and 6 bases from J; bases unmatched to any gene: 11. The CDR3 protein is CSVPPDRGLLSEAFF. CDR3 DNA sequence: TGCAGCGTTCCCCCGGACAGGGGGCTGCTTTCTGAAGCTTTCTTT.

This rearrangement joins TRBV18 to TRBJ2-5; 7 positions agree with TRBD1. V lost 3 bases and J lost 2; bases outside the gene matches: 9. In germline, CDR1 is KGHSH, CDR2 LQKENI. The CDR3 runs 16 residues. CDR3 nucleotides: TGTGCCAGCTCACCTCCTCCTGACAGGGAACAAGAGACCCAGTACTTC. It yields the protein CASSPPPDREQETQYF.

J is TRBJ2-7 and V is TRBV2; 11 bases fit TRBD2. Germline trimming cut 2 bases from V and 5 bases from J; bases unmatched to any gene: 5. The CDR3 runs to 15 residues. The V gene's germline CDR1 is SNHLY and CDR2 FYNNEI. CDR3: CASSERLAGGHEQYF. CDR3 DNA: TGTGCCAGCAGTGAAAGGCTAGCGGGGGGTCACGAGCAGTACTTC.

The chain carries TRBV7-9 and TRBJ2-7, with 7 positions matching TRBD2. V dropped 11 bases and J dropped 4; count of bases not matched to a gene: 11. CDR1 is SEHNR and CDR2 is FQNEAQ in the germline V gene (reference sequence). There are 13 residues in the CDR3. The CDR3 here is CAVRVSGLYEQYF. CDR3 nucleotides: TGTGCCGTAAGGGTATCGGGACTATACGAGCAGTACTTC.

The chain has TRBV6-6 and TRBJ1-1; TRBD1 agrees at 7 bases. The CDR3 has 15 amino acids. Germline V gene data show CDR1 as MNHNY and CDR2 as SVGAGI (reference sequence). V shed 0 bases and J 5 bases; nucleotides not matched to a gene: 6. This CDR3 reads CASSYSKGAYTEAFF. CDR3 nucleotides: TGTGCCAGCAGTTACTCGAAGGGGGCCTATACTGAAGCTTTCTTT.

Only a few counts were recorded for this clone. V is TRBV6-1 and J is TRBJ2-1, with a possible D match to TRBD2 (7 bases). The germline V gene encodes CDR1 MNHNS and CDR2 SASEGT. V lost 0 bases and J 6 bases, leaving 9 bases between the germline ends. This CDR3 has 14 amino acids. The CDR3 reads CASSEAGGPNEQFF. The CDR3 DNA reads as TGTGCCAGCAGTGAAGCGGGGGGGCCCAATGAGCAGTTCTTC.

V usage is TRBV2 and J usage is TRBJ1-6, with no clear D. The CDR3 covers 14 residues. CDR1 and CDR2 (germline): SNHLY, FYNNEI. The V end was cut by 1 base, the J end by 6 bases, with 7 bases between. The CDR3 reads CASSEGQVNSPLHF. In DNA form, the CDR3 reads TGTGCCAGCAGTGAAGGTCAGGTTAATTCACCCCTCCACTTT.